This entry lists 13 T cell receptor beta chains sequenced from one sample in a study of OX40 agonist ivuxolimab in advanced cancers. Clones were sequenced by immunoSEQ multiplex PCR, and TCRdb holds only the in-frame ones, with some missing. In the table there are roughly 86,000 clones, 90% of which are singletons. The sequencing here drew on CD4+ or CD8+ T cells sorted from blood, taken in a trial of the OX40 agonist ivuxolimab. The receptors originated from an adult with an advanced solid tumor such as melanoma, head and neck, liver or kidney cancer.

V usage is TRBV10-1 and J usage is TRBJ2-1, with a possible D match to TRBD1 (5 bases). V lost 4 bases and J lost 10, with 14 bases in between. Germline CDR1 WNHNN, CDR2 SYGVQD (reference sequence). The CDR3 has 13 residues. CDR3 protein: CASSGFREGEQFF. DNA of the CDR3: TGCGCCAGCAGTGGTTTCAGGGAAGGCGAGCAGTTCTTC.

This rearrangement joins TRBV25-1 to TRBJ2-1; 8 nucleotides match TRBD2. Germline V gene data show CDR1 as MGHDK and CDR2 as SYGVNS. This CDR3 is built from 15 residues. The ends lost 5 bases at V and 5 bases at J; junction bases unmatched: 8. CDR3 sequence reads: CASSHTSGVHNEQFF. CDR3 bases: TGTGCCAGCAGTCATACTAGCGGAGTGCACAATGAGCAGTTCTTC.

About this clone: Other DNA sequences in this sample translate to the same CDR3. V and J are TRBV29-1 and TRBJ2-1, with D hard to call. V was pared by 6 bases and J by 4 bases, with 7 bases between. This CDR3 is 11 amino acids long. Germline V gives CDR1 SQVTM, CDR2 ANQGSEA. The CDR3 loop reads CSVVGYNEQFF. CDR3 DNA sequence: TGCAGCGTAGTCGGGTACAATGAGCAGTTCTTC.

The chain couples TRBV2 to TRBJ1-4; no reliable D call. Per germline, CDR1 SNHLY and CDR2 FYNNEI. There are 14 residues in the CDR3. Between the trimmed V and J ends, which lost 0 bases and 8 bases, there was a span of 10 bases. Here the CDR3 reads CASSEATAGEKLFF. The CDR3 DNA reads TGTGCCAGCAGTGAAGCCACGGCGGGGGAAAAACTGTTTTTT.

The CDR3 region has the DNA TGTGCCTGGAGTGTACTGAGACGGCCCTATGGCTACACCTTC. Translating it yields CAWSVLRRPYGYTF. The V call is TRBV30, the J call TRBJ1-2; no reliable D call. The ends were cut back, 0 bases at V and 4 bases at J, with 12 bases in the middle. The CDR3 is 14 residues long. Germline CDR1 GTSNPN, CDR2 SVGIG (reference sequence). Looking up the rest from reference TRBV30 and TRBJ1-2 gives the full variable domain: SQTIHQWPATLVQPVGSPLSLECTVEGTSNPNLYWYRQAAGRGLQLLFYSVGIGQISSEVPQNLSASRPQDRQFILSSKKLLLSDSGFYLCAWSVLRRPYGYTFGSGTRLTVV.

The rearrangement joins TRBV16 to TRBJ1-1, with no clear D. Trimming stripped 6 bases from V and 1 base from J, with 9 bases between. The CDR3 consists of 13 residues. Looked up from germline, CDR1 is KGHSY and CDR2 is FQNENV. The CDR3 DNA sequence: TGTGCCAGCAGTCCCACAGCGAACACTGAAGCTTTCTTT. Translating it yields CASSPTANTEAFF.

J is TRBJ2-3 and V is TRBV10-3; 8 bases are a match to TRBD1. V shed 9 bases, J shed 6 bases, and the junction held 5 bases outside the gene matches. Germline V gene sequence: CDR1 ENHRY, CDR2 SYGVKD. This CDR3 has 12 residues. CDR3 residues: CAMQGADDTQYF. The CDR3 DNA reads TGTGCCATGCAGGGGGCGGACGATACGCAGTATTTT.

V usage is TRBV7-8 and J usage is TRBJ2-5, with TRBD2 matching over 11 bases. Per the germline V gene, CDR1 is SGHVS and CDR2 is FQNEAQ. The CDR3 runs to 15 residues. Unmatched junction bases numbered 5, after V lost 4 bases and J lost 4 bases. The CDR3 spells CASSSGTSGGETQYF. CDR3 sequence (DNA): TGTGCCAGCAGCTCCGGGACTAGCGGTGGAGAGACCCAGTACTTC.

The chain couples TRBV25-1 to TRBJ2-7; 12 bases map to TRBD2. The junction had 14 bases not matched to a gene; V was cut back by 4 bases and J by 4 bases. Germline CDR1 is MGHDK and CDR2 is SYGVNS. The CDR3 runs to 18 residues. The CDR3: CASSGKAPSGRAQYEQYF. As DNA, the CDR3 is TGTGCCAGCAGTGGCAAAGCCCCTAGCGGGAGGGCTCAATACGAGCAGTACTTC.

V usage is TRBV5-1 and J usage is TRBJ2-7; D tentatively reads TRBD1 or TRBD2 (5 bases each). CDR3 length: 16 amino acids. V gave up 3 bases and J gave up 7 bases, with 23 bases separating them. The germline V gene encodes CDR1 SGHRS and CDR2 YFSETQ. CDR3 bases: TGCGCCAGCAGCTCCGGGACGGGGCTTTTGAGGAGTGAGCAGTACTTC. Its translation is CASSSGTGLLRSEQYF.

V gene TRBV5-4 combines with J gene TRBJ2-1; D gene ambiguous. The V gene lost 4 bases and the J gene lost 2 bases, with 13 bases spanning the gap. CDR1 and CDR2 from the germline V gene are SGHNT and YYREEE (reference sequence). This CDR3 spans 15 amino acids. CDR3 protein: CASSGSGPPYNEQFF. CDR3 nucleotides: TGTGCCAGCAGCGGTTCAGGACCACCCTACAATGAGCAGTTCTTC.

This chain uses TRBV7-3 with TRBJ2-7; D remains unclear. The CDR3 contains 14 residues. V was shortened by 2 bases and J by 0 bases, with 8 bases between the two germline ends. Looked up from germline, CDR1 is SGHTA and CDR2 is FQGTGA. The CDR3 loop reads CASSLSQSSYEQYF. The CDR3 DNA reads as TGTGCCAGCAGCTTATCGCAGAGCTCCTACGAGCAGTACTTC.

The J gene is TRBJ2-6, the V gene TRBV5-1, with D tentatively TRBD1 or TRBD2 (5 bases each). This CDR3 comprises 14 residues. The V end lost 5 bases, the J end lost 4 bases, and 10 bases lay between the germline ends. CDR1 is SGHRS and CDR2 is YFSETQ in the germline V gene. CDR3 in amino acids: CASRFGAGANVLTF. In DNA form, the CDR3 reads TGCGCCAGCAGGTTCGGGGCCGGGGCCAACGTCCTGACTTTC.